Listed here are 32 T cell receptor beta chains from one sample, sequenced in a study of blood T cells in healthy people across ages. With a J-beta primer mix and a sample-barcoded 5' primer, a second PCR ran about 7 to 12 cycles. TCRdb called the 5' RACE reads again in MiXCR, with one record for every CDR3 protein. The data contain roughly 2 million distinct CDR3 sequences, 49% of them singletons. The material sequenced was blood. These TCRs come from a middle-aged woman in good health.

This chain links TRBV12-3 or TRBV12-4 with TRBJ2-3; D could derive from TRBD1 or TRBD2 (5 bases each). Trimming took off 7 bases at V and 1 base at J, with 15 bases between the two ends. The CDR3 contains 15 residues. Here the CDR3 reads CASTRRAGRTDTQYF. As DNA, the CDR3 is TGTGCCAGCACCAGGCGGGCAGGGCGCACAGATACGCAGTATTTT.

For the CDR3, the DNA is TGTGCCAGCAGTTACTCGAGGGAGGGTATGGGGGAGACCCAGTACTTC. It yields the protein CASSYSREGMGETQYF. The chain couples TRBV6-2 or TRBV6-3 to TRBJ2-7; 7 positions agree with TRBD2. The J call is in doubt because the DNA end fits TRBJ2-5 better. The CDR3 length is 16 residues. Germline assignment: CDR1 MNHEY and CDR2 SVGEGT.

The chain has TRBV28 and TRBJ2-7; 8 positions match TRBD1. V lost 8 bases and J lost 6; bases outside the gene matches: 9. Germline V gene data show CDR1 as MDHEN and CDR2 as SYDVKM. There are 13 residues in the CDR3. CDR3: CASLRQGIGEQYF. The CDR3 nucleotides are TGTGCCAGCCTCAGACAGGGGATCGGCGAGCAGTACTTC.

V and J are TRBV24-1 and TRBJ2-1; D possibly corresponds to TRBD1 (6 bases). Trimming took off 3 bases at V and 3 bases at J, with 11 bases between the two ends. Germline values: CDR1 KGHDR, CDR2 SFDVKD. The CDR3 runs 15 residues. The CDR3 spells CATSDAGTSYNEQFF. CDR3 nucleotide sequence: TGTGCCACCAGTGATGCCGGGACAAGCTACAATGAGCAGTTCTTC.

The chain carries TRBV9 and TRBJ2-1; D unclear. Trimming removed 0 bases from V and 5 bases from J, with 6 bases in between. The CDR3 loop spans 13 amino acids. CDR1 is SGDLS and CDR2 is YYNGEE in the germline V gene. CDR3 sequence reads: CASSVVNNNEQFF. CDR3 nucleotide sequence: TGTGCCAGCAGCGTAGTGAACAACAATGAGCAGTTCTTC.

The chain combines TRBV7-9 with TRBJ2-7, with D hard to call. The CDR3 loop spans 12 amino acids. Germline assignment: CDR1 SEHNR and CDR2 FQNEAQ (reference sequence). With 8 bases removed from V and 5 bases from J, the gap between germline ends came to 13 bases. DNA for the CDR3: TGTGCCAGCTGGGCCAAGCCGGACGAGCAGTACTTC. As protein: CASWAKPDEQYF.

V usage is TRBV6-5 and J usage is TRBJ2-5, with D perhaps matching TRBD1 (5 bases). The CDR3 length is 12 residues. The V end was cut by 6 bases, the J end by 8 bases, with 13 bases between. The germline gives CDR1 MNHEY, CDR2 SVGAGI. The CDR3 bases are TGTGCCAGCAGGCCGAGCCAGGGTACCCAGTACTTC. Translating it yields CASRPSQGTQYF.

The chain's CDR3 is CASSVSGKQETQYF. CDR3 sequence (DNA): TGCGCCAGCAGCGTCTCGGGGAAACAAGAGACCCAGTACTTC. This chain connects TRBV4-3 to TRBJ2-5; D might be TRBD2 (5 bases). Deletions cut 5 bases from V and 2 bases from J, with 12 bases between. The CDR3 is made up of 14 amino acids. Germline CDR1 is LGHNA and CDR2 is YSLEER.

J is TRBJ1-1 and V is TRBV9, with D uncertain. V shed 2 bases and J shed 3 bases, with 20 bases lying between them. The CDR3 is 17 residues long. Germline values: CDR1 SGDLS, CDR2 YYNGEE. In DNA, the CDR3 is TGTGCCAGCAGCGTGGCTCCGGGAGATCCGGCGGACACTGAAGCTTTCTTT. It translates to CASSVAPGDPADTEAFF. Based on the CDR3 plus reference TRBV9 and TRBJ1-1, the full variable domain is DSGVTQTPKHLITATGQRVTLRCSPRSGDLSVYWYQQSLDQGLQFLIQYYNGEERAKGNILERFSAQQFPDLHSELNLSSLELGDSALYFCASSVAPGDPADTEAFFGQGTRLTVV.

This clonotype was seen a handful of times. The chain carries TRBV7-2 and TRBJ2-3, with D tentatively TRBD2 (6 bases). The CDR3 covers 15 residues. Per germline, CDR1 SGHTA and CDR2 FQGNSA. V was shortened by 5 bases and J by 2 bases, with 14 bases between the two germline ends. As DNA, the CDR3 is TGTGCCAGCAGCGAAAGCGGGTTCTACACAGATACGCAGTATTTT. It translates to CASSESGFYTDTQYF. Full variable domain (outside the CDR3, taken from reference TRBV7-2 and TRBJ2-3): GAGVSQSPSNKVTEKGKDVELRCDPISGHTALYWYRQSLGQGLEFLIYFQGNSAPDKSGLPSDRFSAERTGGSVSTLTIQRTQQEDSAVYLCASSESGFYTDTQYFGPGTRLTVL.

Note on this clonotype: An end of the junction differs from the germline gene, which may be a read error. The chain couples TRBV11-2 to TRBJ2-3; D not resolved. From germline, CDR1 is SGHAT and CDR2 FQNNGV. The CDR3 contains 12 residues. The CDR3 region has the DNA TGTGCCGGCAGCATTCGCGGAGATACGCAGTATTTT. Its protein is CAGSIRGDTQYF.

This clonotype was observed a few times. The chain has TRBV5-1 and TRBJ2-7, with unresolved D. Germline V gene lookup returns CDR1 SGHRS and CDR2 YFSETQ. Trimming removed 0 bases at V and 5 bases at J, with 12 bases between. The CDR3 spans 14 residues. CDR3 DNA: TGCGCCAGCAGCTTGGGTCGGGCTGACCACGAGCAGTACTTC. Its translation is CASSLGRADHEQYF.

The chain uses TRBV20-1 and TRBJ2-3; 9 bases map to TRBD2. J gave up 5 bases and V 0 bases, and 9 bases lay outside the gene matches. The CDR3 contains 16 residues. Germline loops: CDR1 DFQATT, CDR2 SNEGSKA (reference sequence). The CDR3 protein is CSARDPIAGAGDTQYF. The DNA for the CDR3 is TGCAGTGCTAGAGACCCCATAGCGGGGGCAGGAGATACGCAGTATTTT.

This clonotype was detected a few times. This sequence joins TRBV28 and TRBJ2-5; TRBD1 agrees at 9 bases. There are 16 residues in the CDR3. The V gene's germline CDR1 is MDHEN and CDR2 SYDVKM. Trimming removed 8 bases from V and 3 bases from J; junction bases left unmatched: 13. CDR3: CASAGQGSYWKETQYF. In DNA, the CDR3 is TGTGCCAGCGCTGGACAGGGGTCTTACTGGAAAGAGACCCAGTACTTC. The variable domain in full, with the rest retrieved from reference TRBV28 and TRBJ2-5, is DVKVTQSSRYLVKRTGEKVFLECVQDMDHENMFWYRQDPGLGLRLIYFSYDVKMKEKGDIPEGYSVSREKKERFSLILESASTNQTSMYLCASAGQGSYWKETQYFGPGTRLLVL.

This clonotype turned up a few times. The rearrangement joins TRBV7-2 to TRBJ1-2; D not resolved. The germline CDR1 and CDR2 sequences are SGHTA and FQGNSA. Trimming shortened V by 5 bases and J by 0 bases, and 16 bases separated the two germline ends. The CDR3 runs 16 residues. The CDR3, as DNA: TGTGCCAGCAGCCAGCGGGCCGCCGACACTAACTATGGCTACACCTTC. Its protein product is CASSQRAADTNYGYTF.

This clonotype was observed a handful of times. The CDR3 nucleotides read TGCGCCAGCAGCCCTCAGCCCCAGGGGAACAATGAGCAGTTCTTC. Translation gives CASSPQPQGNNEQFF. The V and J genes are TRBV4-3 and TRBJ2-1; the D gene is possibly TRBD1 (6 bases). This CDR3 region has 15 residues. Germline V lookup: CDR1 LGHNA, CDR2 YSLEER. V was clipped by 4 bases and J by 5 bases, with 15 bases between them.

The V and J genes are TRBV24-1 and TRBJ2-3, with D perhaps matching TRBD1 (5 bases). V was cut by 0 bases and J by 1 base, with 7 bases left in between. Germline lookup yields CDR1 KGHDR and CDR2 SFDVKD. This CDR3 has 15 amino acids. The CDR3 DNA is TGTGCCACCAGTGATTTGCGCAGGGGCACAGATACGCAGTATTTT. Translation gives CATSDLRRGTDTQYF.

This clonotype was observed once. The chain couples TRBV5-1 to TRBJ1-3; tentative D call: TRBD1 (5 bases). V dropped 1 base and J dropped 0 bases, with 11 bases sitting between them. In germline, CDR1 is SGHRS, CDR2 YFSETQ. CDR3 size: 16 residues. The CDR3 DNA reads as TGCGCCAGCAGCTTGACAGGCTCGACCTCTGGAAACACCATATATTTT. Translating it yields CASSLTGSTSGNTIYF.

The chain couples TRBV20-1 to TRBJ1-5; 10 bases align to TRBD1. This CDR3 spans 15 amino acids. The V and J ends lost 6 bases and 5 bases, in that order; junction bases with no gene match: 10. CDR1 and CDR2 from the germline V gene are DFQATT and SNEGSKA (reference sequence). CDR3 nucleotide sequence: TGCAGTGCGGGCCGACAGGGGGCCACACATCAGCCCCAGCATTTT. As protein: CSAGRQGATHQPQHF.

The rearrangement joins TRBV6-5 to TRBJ1-1; D is unclear. This CDR3 has 15 residues. Germline V lookup: CDR1 MNHEY, CDR2 SVGAGI. Trimming left V 3 bases short and J 0 bases short, with 11 bases between. The CDR3 region has the DNA TGTGCCAGCAGTTATGTGAGAGATTTGAACACTGAAGCTTTCTTT. Its protein is CASSYVRDLNTEAFF.

With respect to this clonotype: Since no conserved phenylalanine or tryptophan closes the CDR3, a read error is the likely cause. This chain uses TRBV16 with TRBJ2-3; D remains ambiguous. V lost 4 bases to trimming and J lost 0 bases, with 14 bases between them. The CDR3 spans 16 residues. Germline-derived CDR1 and CDR2 are KGHSY and FQNENV. The CDR3 spells CASSPFIRTSTDTQYV. In DNA form, the CDR3 reads TGTGCCAGCAGCCCTTTCATCAGAACTAGCACAGATACGCAGTATGTT.

This clonotype was observed a few times. This chain joins TRBV10-3 and TRBJ2-3, with a weak D call TRBD2 (6 bases). CDR1 is ENHRY, CDR2 SYGVKD, per germline. Trimming shortened V by 2 bases and J by 0 bases, and 9 bases separated the two germline ends. The CDR3 extends over 15 amino acids. The CDR3 DNA reads as TGTGCCATCAGTGAGGGCGGGGATAGCACAGATACGCAGTATTTT. Residues: CAISEGGDSTDTQYF.

This clonotype has only a few counts. The gene calls are TRBV10-3 and TRBJ2-7; D possibly uses TRBD1 or TRBD2 (5 bases each). This CDR3 has 12 residues. Trimming removed 4 bases from V and 3 bases from J, with 7 bases in between. Germline V gene lookup returns CDR1 ENHRY and CDR2 SYGVKD. The CDR3 nucleotides read TGTGCCATCAGTGGAGGGGTCTACGAGCAGTACTTC. It is translated as CAISGGVYEQYF.

The J gene is TRBJ1-5, the V gene TRBV24-1; TRBD1 is a possible D gene (6 bases). CDR3 length: 16 amino acids. The germline gives CDR1 KGHDR, CDR2 SFDVKD. V was trimmed by 10 bases and J by 3 bases, leaving 21 bases between them. Written as DNA, the CDR3 is TGTGCCACTTCCTCATTGCGACAGGCTATCAATCAGCCCCAGCATTTT. Protein product: CATSSLRQAINQPQHF.

The CDR3 DNA sequence: TGCGCCAGCAGCCGGACAGGCGAGTACACCGGGGAGCTGTTTTTT. It is translated as CASSRTGEYTGELFF. This chain connects TRBV5-1 to TRBJ2-2; 7 bases match TRBD1. This CDR3 has 15 residues. Unmatched junction bases numbered 6, after V lost 4 bases and J lost 3 bases. In germline, CDR1 is SGHRS, CDR2 YFSETQ.

The chain is built from TRBV4-2 and TRBJ2-3; 9 bases match TRBD2. This CDR3 is built from 16 residues. Germline trimming cut 2 bases from V and 5 bases from J; bases unmatched to any gene: 8. The germline V gene encodes CDR1 LGHNA and CDR2 YNFKEQ. DNA for the CDR3: TGTGCCAGCAGCCAACAAAGCGGGGGGCGGGAAGATACGCAGTATTTT. Protein sequence: CASSQQSGGREDTQYF.

This clonotype was found a few times. V gene TRBV28 combines with J gene TRBJ2-7; 8 positions match TRBD1. V lost 0 bases to trimming and J lost 1 base; unmatched junction nucleotides: 2. The CDR3 runs to 15 residues. In germline, CDR1 is MDHEN, CDR2 SYDVKM. CDR3 sequence (DNA): TGTGCCAGCAGTTTATGGGGGACAGGTTCCTACGAGCAGTACTTC. It translates to CASSLWGTGSYEQYF.

This clonotype was seen only a few times. This chain connects TRBV20-1 to TRBJ2-5, with D possibly being TRBD1 (6 bases). This CDR3 has 13 residues. V lost 6 bases and J lost 5, with 16 bases in between. Per the germline V gene, CDR1 is DFQATT and CDR2 is SNEGSKA (reference sequence). Here the CDR3 DNA reads TGCAGTGCACATATCGGGACACTCGAGACCCAGTACTTC. It translates to CSAHIGTLETQYF.

The genes are TRBV7-6 and TRBJ2-5, with no clear D. The V gene lost 3 bases and the J gene lost 1 base, with 6 bases spanning the gap. Germline values: CDR1 SGHVS, CDR2 FNYEAQ. There are 13 residues in the CDR3. The CDR3 DNA follows: TGTGCCAGCAGCTTTGAGCTCCAAGAGACCCAGTACTTC. Translated, it gives CASSFELQETQYF.

As for this clonotype: An end of the junction differs from the germline gene, which may be a read error. J is TRBJ2-1 and V is TRBV6-1, with D possibly being TRBD2 (5 bases). The V gene's germline CDR1 is MNHNS and CDR2 SASEGT. CDR3 length equals 13 residues. The CDR3 nucleotides are TGTGCCGGCAGCGGCTCCTTAGGCAATGAGCAGTTCTTC. It translates to CAGSGSLGNEQFF.

This clonotype was seen only a few times. The gene calls are TRBV6-6 and TRBJ2-1; tentative D call: TRBD2 (5 bases). V was shortened by 2 bases and J by 8 bases, with 13 bases between the two germline ends. The CDR3 is 14 amino acids. Looked up from germline, CDR1 is MNHNY and CDR2 is SVGAGI (reference sequence). DNA for the CDR3: TGTGCCAGCAGTTACGAGACACGGCGGGATGAGCAGTTCTTC. Its protein is CASSYETRRDEQFF.

The chain is built from TRBV7-2 and TRBJ2-4; tentative D call: TRBD2 (7 bases). Trimming took 0 bases from V and 13 from J, leaving 19 bases between them. CDR3 length equals 15 residues. Per germline, CDR1 SGHTA and CDR2 FQGNSA. DNA of the CDR3: TGTGCCAGCAGCTTAGCTTCAGGGGAGGGAGGGGAGCAGTACTTC. This gives the protein CASSLASGEGGEQYF.